The clone carrying this T cell receptor beta chain was counted at least ten times. Its cognate antigen is unknown. These data come from a study of early T cells in non-severe SARS-CoV-2 infection. Study background: Chains were not paired, and sequencing was done on bulk RNA from unsorted whole blood. Study results and limitations: Sequences matched to VDJdb favored anti-spike CD8 responses, while private and CD4 specificities were missed.

This CDR3 is built from 16 residues. V gave up 1 base and J gave up 1 base; unmatched junction bases: 4. Unique molecular identifier tags were affixed to discrete cDNA molecules. TCRdb re-derived calls from the 5' RACE reads in MiXCR, one entry per CDR3 protein. This table has around 53,000 distinct CDR3 sequences, over 7.5% appearing once. Input material: whole blood. The V call is TRBV12-3 or TRBV12-4, the J call TRBJ2-3; the match to TRBD2 covers 8 bases. This clonotype was sampled from an adult who was a healthcare worker with PCR-confirmed SARS-CoV-2 infection or an uninfected control (not recorded which). In DNA, the CDR3 is TGTGCCAGCAGTTTAGGCGGGAGGTATGGCACAGATACGCAGTATTTT. Encoded protein: CASSLGGRYGTDTQYF.